The sequence of this T cell receptor beta chain was determined in a study of cytomegalovirus exposure and HLA in healthy donors. Study observations and caveats: In vitro work confirmed that a few CMV-associated chains recognize CMV antigens. A previous analysis found most TCR beta V segments productive roughly 87% or roughly 30% of the time. Among TCR beta chains, those listed as cytomegalovirus-associated numbered over 150.

Researchers ran the PCR with 60 Vbeta and 13 Jbeta primers. Profiled with immunoSEQ multiplex PCR; TCRdb holds only in-frame clones, not every one. The sample has over 150,000 clones, about 80% seen once. CDR1 is GTSNPN and CDR2 is SVGIG in the germline V gene (reference sequence). After removal of 3 bases from V and 0 bases from J, the junction contained 0 bases not matched to a gene. The CDR3 totals 13 residues. In the case of this clone: The antigen is undetermined.

This TCR was recovered from a boy aged 10-17 years in good health and CMV-seronegative. The rearrangement links TRBV30 to TRBJ1-1; 8 bases are a match to TRBD1. Source material: PBMCs. The CDR3 reads CAWRTGVNTEAFF. CDR3 nucleotide sequence: TGTGCCTGGAGGACAGGGGTGAACACTGAAGCTTTCTTT.